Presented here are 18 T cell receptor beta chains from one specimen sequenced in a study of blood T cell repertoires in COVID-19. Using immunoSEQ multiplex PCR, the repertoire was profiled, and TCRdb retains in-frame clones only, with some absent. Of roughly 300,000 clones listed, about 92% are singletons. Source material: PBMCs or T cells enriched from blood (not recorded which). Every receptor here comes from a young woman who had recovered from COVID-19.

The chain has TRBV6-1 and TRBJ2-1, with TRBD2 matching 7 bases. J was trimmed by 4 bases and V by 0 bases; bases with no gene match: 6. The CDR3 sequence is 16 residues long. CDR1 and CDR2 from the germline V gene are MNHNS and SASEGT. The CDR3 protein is CASSEARGLPYNEQFF. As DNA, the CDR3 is TGTGCCAGCAGTGAAGCAAGGGGACTACCTTACAATGAGCAGTTCTTC.

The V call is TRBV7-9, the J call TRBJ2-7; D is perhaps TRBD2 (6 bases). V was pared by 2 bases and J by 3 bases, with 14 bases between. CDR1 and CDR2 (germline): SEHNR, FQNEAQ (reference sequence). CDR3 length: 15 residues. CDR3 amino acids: CASSLTGLANYEQYF. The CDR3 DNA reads TGTGCCAGCAGCTTAACGGGGCTAGCGAACTACGAGCAGTACTTC.

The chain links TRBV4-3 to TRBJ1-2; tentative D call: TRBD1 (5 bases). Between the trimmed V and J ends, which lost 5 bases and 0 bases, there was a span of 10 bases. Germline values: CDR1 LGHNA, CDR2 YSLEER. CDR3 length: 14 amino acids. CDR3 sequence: CASSDQGTNYGYTF. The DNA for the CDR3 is TGCGCCAGCAGCGATCAGGGAACTAACTATGGCTACACCTTC.

The CDR3 DNA reads as TGTGCCAGCAGCCCACTAGCGGGTCAAAGCCTTTACGAGCAGTACTTC. It translates to CASSPLAGQSLYEQYF. V gene TRBV14 combines with J gene TRBJ2-7; TRBD2 matches at 9 bases. This CDR3 is built from 16 residues. Germline CDR1 SGHDN, CDR2 FVKESK. Trimming at V came to 4 bases and at J to 4 bases, leaving 11 bases not matched to a gene.

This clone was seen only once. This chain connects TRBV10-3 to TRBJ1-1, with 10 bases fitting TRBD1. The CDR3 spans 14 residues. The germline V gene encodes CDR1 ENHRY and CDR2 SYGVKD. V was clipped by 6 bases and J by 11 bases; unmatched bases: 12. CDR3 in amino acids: CAIRTDRGRLGAFF. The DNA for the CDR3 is TGTGCCATCAGAACCGACAGGGGGCGCCTAGGGGCTTTCTTT.

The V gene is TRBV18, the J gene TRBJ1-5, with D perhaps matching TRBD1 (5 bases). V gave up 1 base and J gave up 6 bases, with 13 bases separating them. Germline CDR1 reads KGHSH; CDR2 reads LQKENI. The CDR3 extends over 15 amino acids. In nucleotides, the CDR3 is TGTGCCAGCTCACCACAGCCCGGGGGGGGTCAGCCCCAGCATTTT. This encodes CASSPQPGGGQPQHF.

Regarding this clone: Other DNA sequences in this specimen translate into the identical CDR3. This chain's CDR3 is CATSDPSTDTQYF. CDR3 coding DNA: TGTGCCACCAGTGATCCAAGCACAGATACGCAGTATTTT. The chain has TRBV24-1 and TRBJ2-3; D gene uncertain. The CDR3 covers 13 residues. CDR1 KGHDR and CDR2 SFDVKD come from the germline V gene. Trimming cost V 3 bases and J 0 bases, with 3 bases left between them.

The CDR3, as DNA: TGTGCCAGCAGTTTTCCCAGGGCGAGCTATGGCTACACCTTC. This translates into CASSFPRASYGYTF. The V call is TRBV28, the J call TRBJ1-2, with TRBD1 as a possible D gene (5 bases). The CDR3 loop spans 14 amino acids. In germline, CDR1 is MDHEN, CDR2 SYDVKM. V lost 3 bases, J lost 4 bases, and 12 bases lay in between.

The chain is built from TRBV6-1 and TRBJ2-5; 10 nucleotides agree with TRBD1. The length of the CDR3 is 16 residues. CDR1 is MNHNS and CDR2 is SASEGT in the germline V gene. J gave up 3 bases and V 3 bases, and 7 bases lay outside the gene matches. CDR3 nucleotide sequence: TGTGCCAGCAGTGACCCTGGACAGGGGGAGAAAGAGACCCAGTACTTC. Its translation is CASSDPGQGEKETQYF.

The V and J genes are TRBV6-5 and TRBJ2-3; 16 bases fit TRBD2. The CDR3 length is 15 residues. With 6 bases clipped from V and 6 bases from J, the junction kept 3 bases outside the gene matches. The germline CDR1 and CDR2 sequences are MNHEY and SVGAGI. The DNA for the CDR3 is TGTGCCAGCAGGGGACTAGCGGGAGGGCCGGATACGCAGTATTTT. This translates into CASRGLAGGPDTQYF.

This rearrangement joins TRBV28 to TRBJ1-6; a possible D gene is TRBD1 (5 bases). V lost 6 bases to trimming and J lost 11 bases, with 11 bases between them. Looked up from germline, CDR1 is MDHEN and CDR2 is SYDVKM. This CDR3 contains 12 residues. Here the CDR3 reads CASSPGLPPLHF. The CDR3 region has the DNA TGTGCCAGCAGCCCAGGGTTGCCACCCCTCCACTTT.

The CDR3 bases are TGTGCCAGCAGTTATGCTGGACAGGGTCAGGACACTGAAGCTTTCTTT. This encodes CASSYAGQGQDTEAFF. The chain links TRBV6-5 to TRBJ1-1; 8 nucleotides match TRBD1. V lost 3 bases and J lost 3; bases outside the gene matches: 9. Per the germline V gene, CDR1 is MNHEY and CDR2 is SVGAGI. This CDR3 spans 16 amino acids.

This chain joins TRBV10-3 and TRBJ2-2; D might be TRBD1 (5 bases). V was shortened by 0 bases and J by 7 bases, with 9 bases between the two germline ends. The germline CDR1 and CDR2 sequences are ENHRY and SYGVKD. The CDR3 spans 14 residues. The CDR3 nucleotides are TGTGCCATCAGTGAGTCTCAGGGCGGCGGGGAGCTGTTTTTT. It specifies CAISESQGGGELFF.

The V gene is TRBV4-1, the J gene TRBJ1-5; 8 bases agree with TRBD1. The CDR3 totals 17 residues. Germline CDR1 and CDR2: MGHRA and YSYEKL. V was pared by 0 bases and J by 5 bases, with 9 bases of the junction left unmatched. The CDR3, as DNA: TGCGCCAGCAGCCAAGATCCCTCGGCAGGGGGCTATCAGCCCCAGCATTTT. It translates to CASSQDPSAGGYQPQHF.

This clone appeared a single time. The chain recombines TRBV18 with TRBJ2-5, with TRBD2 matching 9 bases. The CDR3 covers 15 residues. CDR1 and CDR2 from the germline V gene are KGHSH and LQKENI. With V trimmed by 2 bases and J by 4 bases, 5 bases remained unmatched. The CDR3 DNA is TGTGCCAGCTCACCAATGCGGGGGGGCCGAGAGACCCAGTACTTC. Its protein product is CASSPMRGGRETQYF.

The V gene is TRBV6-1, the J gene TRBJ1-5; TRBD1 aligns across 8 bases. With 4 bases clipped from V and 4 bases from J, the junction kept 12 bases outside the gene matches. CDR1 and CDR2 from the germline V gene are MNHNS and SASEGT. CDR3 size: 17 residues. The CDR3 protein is CASSADPRGRGNQPQHF. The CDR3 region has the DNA TGTGCCAGCAGTGCCGACCCCAGGGGGCGCGGTAATCAGCCCCAGCATTTT.

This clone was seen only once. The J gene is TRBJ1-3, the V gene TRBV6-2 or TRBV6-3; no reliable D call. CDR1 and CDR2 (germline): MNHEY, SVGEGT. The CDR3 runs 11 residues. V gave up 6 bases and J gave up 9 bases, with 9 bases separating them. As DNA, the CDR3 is TGTGCCAGCAGCCGTGGAGGCACCATATATTTT. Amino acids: CASSRGGTIYF.

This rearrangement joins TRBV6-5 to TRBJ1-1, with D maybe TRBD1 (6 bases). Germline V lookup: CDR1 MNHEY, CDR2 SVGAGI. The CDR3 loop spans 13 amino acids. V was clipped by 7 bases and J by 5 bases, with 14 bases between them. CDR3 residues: CASILTRGTEAFF. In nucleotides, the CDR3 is TGTGCCAGCATTTTAACAAGGGGGACTGAAGCTTTCTTT.